The 21 T cell receptor beta chains reported below all come from one sample, sequenced in a study of blood T cell repertoires in COVID-19. Clones were read by immunoSEQ multiplex PCR, and TCRdb kept only the in-frame ones, dropping some. The sample holds 250,000 to 400,000 clones, roughly 88% seen once. Sequencing was done on a sample of peripheral blood. The receptors were gathered from a woman aged 30 to 39 with COVID-19, enrolled during active disease.

V usage is TRBV6-2 or TRBV6-3 and J usage is TRBJ1-5; 9 bases align to TRBD1. CDR3 length: 15 residues. V was pared by 4 bases and J by 4 bases, with 5 bases of the junction left unmatched. Germline CDR1 MNHEY, CDR2 SVGEGT. The DNA for the CDR3 is TGTGCCAGCAGTTGGGGAGGACAGGGGAATCAGCCCCAGCATTTT. It yields the protein CASSWGGQGNQPQHF.

V is TRBV10-2 and J is TRBJ1-1; maybe TRBD1 (5 bases). Trimming cost V 2 bases and J 5 bases, with 15 bases left between them. CDR1 and CDR2 (germline): WSHSY, SAAADI. CDR3 length equals 15 residues. CDR3: CASSESRFPGTEAFF. The DNA of the CDR3 is TGCGCCAGCAGTGAGAGTAGGTTCCCAGGGACTGAAGCTTTCTTT.

The chain carries TRBV19 and TRBJ1-1; tentative D call: TRBD1 (5 bases). Per germline, CDR1 LNHDA and CDR2 SQIVND (reference sequence). The CDR3 extends over 11 amino acids. The ends were cut back, 7 bases at V and 4 bases at J, with 7 bases in the middle. CDR3 region: CASTDSTEAFF. The CDR3 DNA sequence: TGTGCCAGTACTGACAGCACTGAAGCTTTCTTT.

This sequence joins TRBV19 and TRBJ1-2; tentative D call: TRBD1 (5 bases). The V gene's germline CDR1 is LNHDA and CDR2 SQIVND (reference sequence). Between the trimmed V and J ends, which lost 8 bases and 2 bases, there was a span of 18 bases. The CDR3 sequence is 15 residues long. The chain's CDR3 is CASRAGGFTNYGYTF. For the CDR3, the DNA is TGTGCCAGTCGGGCGGGGGGTTTCACGAACTATGGCTACACCTTC.

The chain carries TRBV3-1 (or the pseudogene TRBV3-2) and TRBJ1-2, with 8 bases identical to TRBD1. The germline gives CDR1 LGHDT, CDR2 YNNKEL (reference sequence). The CDR3 has 14 amino acids. Germline trimming cut 3 bases from V and 4 bases from J; bases unmatched to any gene: 4. CDR3: CASSHDRGGYGYTF. The CDR3 DNA follows: TGTGCCAGCAGCCACGACAGGGGTGGCTATGGCTACACCTTC.

For this clone: Distinct nucleotide sequences in the sample also encode this CDR3. The rearrangement links TRBV28 to TRBJ1-3; a possible D gene is TRBD1 (5 bases). This CDR3 is 14 amino acids long. Per germline, CDR1 MDHEN and CDR2 SYDVKM. The V gene lost 3 bases and the J gene lost 2 bases, with 8 bases spanning the gap. This chain's CDR3 is CASSLGGTGNTIYF. In nucleotides, the CDR3 is TGTGCCAGCAGTTTGGGGGGGACTGGAAACACCATATATTTT. Full variable domain (outside the CDR3, taken from reference TRBV28 and TRBJ1-3): DVKVTQSSRYLVKRTGEKVFLECVQDMDHENMFWYRQDPGLGLRLIYFSYDVKMKEKGDIPEGYSVSREKKERFSLILESASTNQTSMYLCASSLGGTGNTIYFGEGSWLTVV.

This clone was counted only a few times. The CDR3 sequence: CASSQGSSSDTQYF. The CDR3 coding sequence is TGTGCCAGCAGCCAAGGTAGCAGCTCAGATACGCAGTATTTT. The chain has TRBV16 and TRBJ2-3; D gene ambiguous. The CDR3 is 14 residues long. The ends were cut back, 2 bases at V and 4 bases at J, with 10 bases in the middle. From germline, CDR1 is KGHSY and CDR2 FQNENV.

The V call is TRBV10-1, the J call TRBJ2-3, with 7 positions matching TRBD2. CDR1 is WNHNN, CDR2 SYGVQD, per germline (reference sequence). V lost 3 bases, J lost 4 bases, and 7 bases stayed unmatched. There are 15 residues in the CDR3. The CDR3 DNA reads as TGCGCCAGCAGTGACAATTACGCGGGAGCAGATACGCAGTATTTT. It codes for CASSDNYAGADTQYF.

V is TRBV9 and J is TRBJ2-2, with 9 bases fitting TRBD2. Trimming at V came to 0 bases and at J to 1 base, leaving 13 bases not matched to a gene. Germline V gene sequence: CDR1 SGDLS, CDR2 YYNGEE. The length of the CDR3 is 20 residues. For the CDR3, the DNA is TGTGCCAGCAGCGTAGGGGTAGCGGGAGCCCTAAGTTTGAACACCGGGGAGCTGTTTTTT. This gives the protein CASSVGVAGALSLNTGELFF.

This clone was recorded many times. The DNA of the CDR3 is TGCGCCAGCAGTCAGACGGACCTAGCGGGAGTTAATTACGAGCAGTACTTC. Amino acid sequence: CASSQTDLAGVNYEQYF. The chain links TRBV10-1 to TRBJ2-7, with TRBD2 matching over 10 bases. The CDR3 loop spans 17 amino acids. Germline lookup yields CDR1 WNHNN and CDR2 SYGVQD (reference sequence). After removal of 5 bases from V and 4 bases from J, the junction contained 14 bases not matched to a gene.

The chain is built from TRBV19 and TRBJ1-3; TRBD1 might be the D (5 bases). Germline-derived CDR1 and CDR2 are LNHDA and SQIVND (reference sequence). V shed 8 bases and J shed 2 bases, with 7 bases lying between them. The CDR3 is made up of 12 amino acids. CDR3 bases: TGTGCCAGTGGGGCGGCTGGAAACACCATATATTTT. Protein product: CASGAAGNTIYF.

This clone showed up just once. V and J are TRBV19 and TRBJ1-6; 8 bases map to TRBD1. V trimming: 4 bases; J trimming: 7 bases; junction bases outside the gene matches: 6. This CDR3 has 15 amino acids. Germline V CDR1 and CDR2: LNHDA, SQIVND (reference sequence). The CDR3 loop is CASSTWTGNNSPLHF. For the CDR3, the DNA is TGTGCCAGTAGTACATGGACAGGGAACAATTCACCCCTCCACTTT.

This rearrangement joins TRBV7-2 to TRBJ1-6; possibly TRBD1 for D (6 bases). The CDR3 has 14 residues. Deletions cut 2 bases from V and 7 bases from J, with 9 bases between. Germline V lookup: CDR1 SGHTA, CDR2 FQGNSA. The CDR3 nucleotides are TGTGCCAGCAGCTTATCAGGGGAAAATTCACCCCTCCACTTT. It specifies CASSLSGENSPLHF.

J is TRBJ1-5 and V is TRBV12-5, with D uncertain. Trimming pared 1 base from V and 0 bases from J, leaving 7 bases between. Germline CDR1 and CDR2: LGHNT and FRNRAP. There are 15 residues in the CDR3. CDR3 sequence reads: CASGLELSSNQPQHF. CDR3 sequence (DNA): TGTGCTAGTGGTTTGGAGCTGTCTAGCAATCAGCCCCAGCATTTT.

The chain is built from TRBV5-1 and TRBJ1-1; TRBD1 aligns across 9 bases. With 4 bases clipped from V and 3 bases from J, the junction kept 4 bases outside the gene matches. The CDR3 covers 14 residues. Germline values: CDR1 SGHRS, CDR2 YFSETQ. CDR3 loop: CASSEGQGYTEAFF. The CDR3 DNA follows: TGCGCCAGCAGCGAAGGACAGGGGTACACTGAAGCTTTCTTT.

V and J are TRBV19 and TRBJ1-1; D unclear. CDR3 length: 15 amino acids. The V and J ends lost 6 bases and 0 bases respectively, with 14 bases between them. Germline-derived CDR1 and CDR2 are LNHDA and SQIVND (reference sequence). This CDR3 is CASRSEAVLNTEAFF. In DNA, the CDR3 is TGTGCCAGTAGAAGCGAAGCGGTTTTGAACACTGAAGCTTTCTTT.

This chain connects TRBV7-9 to TRBJ2-5; 10 bases align to TRBD2. The CDR3 is made up of 17 amino acids. Germline-derived CDR1 and CDR2 are SEHNR and FQNEAQ (reference sequence). V gave up 5 bases and J gave up 4 bases; unmatched junction bases: 13. The CDR3 DNA is TGTGCCAGCAGCACTGAGAGCGGGAGGGGCGGTGGAGAGACCCAGTACTTC. Its protein is CASSTESGRGGGETQYF.

This clone has just a few counts. The rearrangement joins TRBV5-1 to TRBJ2-5, with TRBD1 matching over 7 bases. V dropped 4 bases and J dropped 1; count of bases not matched to a gene: 4. Germline-derived CDR1 and CDR2 are SGHRS and YFSETQ. The CDR3 totals 14 residues. The CDR3 DNA reads TGCGCCAGCAGCCTACAGGGGCTCCAAGAGACCCAGTACTTC. It translates to CASSLQGLQETQYF.

The chain recombines TRBV12-5 with TRBJ1-1, with a possible D match to TRBD1 (5 bases). CDR1 and CDR2 from the germline V gene are LGHNT and FRNRAP. V was cut by 1 base and J by 2 bases, with 11 bases left in between. The CDR3 has 15 residues. Here the CDR3 reads CASGLDQGFNTEAFF. The CDR3 DNA sequence: TGTGCTAGTGGTTTGGACCAGGGTTTTAACACTGAAGCTTTCTTT.

The chain combines TRBV5-1 with TRBJ1-1; the match to TRBD1 covers 7 bases. Germline CDR1 reads SGHRS; CDR2 reads YFSETQ. Trimming at V came to 1 base and at J to 2 bases, leaving 8 bases not matched to a gene. The CDR3 loop spans 16 amino acids. Here the CDR3 reads CASSLRQGGGNTEAFF. The CDR3 bases are TGCGCCAGCAGCTTGAGACAGGGTGGGGGAAACACTGAAGCTTTCTTT.

The J gene is TRBJ2-7, the V gene TRBV19, with D perhaps matching TRBD1 (6 bases). The germline V gene encodes CDR1 LNHDA and CDR2 SQIVND (reference sequence). V was pared by 3 bases and J by 2 bases, with 14 bases between. The CDR3 consists of 15 residues. The CDR3 DNA follows: TGTGCCAGTAGTATGTCGTGGGACATGACCTACGAGCAGTACTTC. It is translated as CASSMSWDMTYEQYF.